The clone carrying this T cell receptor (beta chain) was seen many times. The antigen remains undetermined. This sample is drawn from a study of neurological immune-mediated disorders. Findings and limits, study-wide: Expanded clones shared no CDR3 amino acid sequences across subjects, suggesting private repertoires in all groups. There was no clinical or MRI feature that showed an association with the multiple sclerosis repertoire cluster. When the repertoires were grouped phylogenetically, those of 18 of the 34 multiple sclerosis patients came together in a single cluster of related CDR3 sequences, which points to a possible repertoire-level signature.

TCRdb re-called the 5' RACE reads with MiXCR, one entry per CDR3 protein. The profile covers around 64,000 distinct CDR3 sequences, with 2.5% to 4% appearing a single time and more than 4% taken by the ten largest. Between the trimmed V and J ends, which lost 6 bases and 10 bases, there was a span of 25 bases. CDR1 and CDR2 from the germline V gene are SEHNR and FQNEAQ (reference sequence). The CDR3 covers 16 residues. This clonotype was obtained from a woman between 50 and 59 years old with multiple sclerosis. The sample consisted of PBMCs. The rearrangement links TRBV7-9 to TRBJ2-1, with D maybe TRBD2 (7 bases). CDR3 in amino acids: CASRPTGAGALGEQFF. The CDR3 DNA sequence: TGTGCCAGCAGACCAACCGGCGCGGGGGCCTTAGGGGAGCAGTTCTTC.